This T cell receptor (beta chain) comes out of a study of blood T cell repertoires in COVID-19. Original processing notes: Quantification of nucleated cells was approximated via reference gene primer amplification. Sequencing was performed with immunoSEQ multiplex PCR; in TCRdb, only in-frame clones are kept and a portion is missing. D and trimming were read from the DNA, whereas the V and J calls and clone size are those reported in that table. The sample contains 400,000 to 450,000 clones, 75% to 90% of which appear only once. Per the germline V gene, CDR1 is MNHEY and CDR2 is SMNVEV (reference sequence). Trimming took off 5 bases at V and 5 bases at J, with 13 bases between the two ends. The length of the CDR3 is 14 residues. While infection was still active, Seattle patients were enrolled and then followed longitudinally.

The source material was peripheral blood. This rearrangement joins TRBV27 to TRBJ1-5; possible D gene TRBD1, 6 bases. The clonotype comes from a middle-aged woman with COVID-19, enrolled during active disease. CDR3 nucleotide sequence: TGTGCCAGCAGTATCAGGGGCGGGTATCAGCCCCAGCATTTT. Translation: CASSIRGGYQPQHF.